A single sample gave rise to the 13 T cell receptor beta chains below, sequenced in a study of T cell changes during pregnancy in multiple sclerosis. This table comes from immunoSEQ multiplex PCR, and its TCRdb copy is limited to in-frame clones, with some not included. The sample includes 90,000 or so clones, about 91% of them seen just once. The source was peripheral blood, collected in the first trimester of pregnancy. The receptor set was obtained from a female donor in good health, enrolled as a control in a pregnancy study.

V usage is TRBV27 and J usage is TRBJ2-7; 8 bases are a match to TRBD1. This CDR3 has 14 residues. Losses at the gene ends were 6 bases for V and 2 bases for J; bases not matched to a gene: 6. Germline V gene lookup returns CDR1 MNHEY and CDR2 SMNVEV (reference sequence). The CDR3 is CASRWGQATYEQYF. Here the CDR3 DNA reads TGTGCCAGCAGATGGGGACAGGCAACCTACGAGCAGTACTTC.

The V gene is TRBV4-3, the J gene TRBJ2-3, with D unresolved. CDR1 and CDR2 from the germline V gene are LGHNA and YSLEER. The CDR3 extends over 15 amino acids. The V end lost 1 base, the J end lost 2 bases, and 10 bases lay between the germline ends. The CDR3 reads CASSQGSHTTDTQYF. In DNA, the CDR3 is TGCGCCAGCAGCCAAGGTTCACATACCACAGATACGCAGTATTTT.

The CDR3 spells CASSAGRGPLQETQYF. The CDR3 bases are TGTGCCAGCAGCGCCGGGCGGGGCCCCCTCCAAGAGACCCAGTACTTC. The V and J genes are TRBV9 and TRBJ2-5, with a possible D match to TRBD2 (6 bases). Germline CDR1 and CDR2: SGDLS and YYNGEE. The CDR3 has 16 amino acids. Trimming took 3 bases from V and 1 from J, leaving 16 bases between them.

The CDR3 is CASSLESSNQPQHF. The CDR3 region has the DNA TGCGCCAGCAGCTTGGAAAGCAGCAATCAGCCCCAGCATTTT. The gene calls are TRBV5-1 and TRBJ1-5, with unresolved D. V lost 0 bases, J lost 1 base, and 5 bases lay in between. The CDR3 covers 14 residues. In germline, CDR1 is SGHRS, CDR2 YFSETQ.

This rearrangement joins TRBV11-1 to TRBJ1-1; maybe TRBD1 (5 bases). Germline CDR1 reads SGHAT; CDR2 reads FQDESV (reference sequence). Trimming took off 0 bases at V and 5 bases at J, with 13 bases between the two ends. CDR3 size: 15 residues. The CDR3, as DNA: TGTGCCAGCAGCTTAGCGGTGGCAGGGAAAACTGAAGCTTTCTTT. This translates into CASSLAVAGKTEAFF. Full variable domain (rest looked up from reference TRBV11-1 and TRBJ1-1): EAEVAQSPRYKITEKSQAVAFWCDPISGHATLYWYRQILGQGPELLVQFQDESVVDDSQLPKDRFSAERLKGVDSTLKIQPAELGDSAMYLCASSLAVAGKTEAFFGQGTRLTVV.

The gene calls are TRBV25-1 and TRBJ2-5, with 12 bases that match TRBD2. Germline V gives CDR1 MGHDK, CDR2 SYGVNS. The CDR3 loop spans 15 amino acids. V lost 3 bases and J lost 4; bases outside the gene matches: 3. The CDR3 here is CASSDLAGGRETQYF. The DNA of the CDR3 is TGTGCCAGCAGTGATCTAGCGGGGGGGCGAGAGACCCAGTACTTC.

A few counts support this clone. The rearrangement uses TRBV4-3 and TRBJ1-4, with 7 bases aligning to TRBD1. This CDR3 comprises 16 residues. V was clipped by 0 bases and J by 6 bases; unmatched bases: 7. CDR1 LGHNA and CDR2 YSLEER come from the germline V gene. CDR3 coding DNA: TGCGCCAGCAGCCAAGAAAGAAGGGACAGTGATGAAAAACTGTTTTTT. Its protein product is CASSQERRDSDEKLFF.

The chain joins TRBV4-2 to TRBJ2-2; 11 bases align to TRBD2. The CDR3 extends over 16 amino acids. V lost 4 bases and J lost 8; bases outside the gene matches: 9. Germline V lookup: CDR1 LGHNA, CDR2 YNFKEQ. This chain's CDR3 is CASSPTTSGGLGELFF. The CDR3 bases are TGTGCCAGCAGCCCAACCACTAGCGGGGGTTTGGGGGAGCTGTTTTTT.

This chain uses TRBV4-1 with TRBJ2-3; 8 nucleotides align to TRBD2. The CDR3 covers 17 residues. Trimming at V came to 1 base and at J to 1 base, leaving 7 bases not matched to a gene. Germline loops: CDR1 MGHRA, CDR2 YSYEKL. The CDR3 DNA sequence: TGCGCCAGCAGCCAAGCATATACCGGGGGGGGCACAGATACGCAGTATTTT. Translating it yields CASSQAYTGGGTDTQYF.

The chain links TRBV11-2 to TRBJ2-1; 11 bases match TRBD2. From germline, CDR1 is SGHAT and CDR2 FQNNGV. The CDR3 is made up of 15 amino acids. The J segment lost 8 bases and the V segment lost 4 bases, leaving 7 bases of the junction unmatched. The CDR3 is CASSSRLAGLYEQFF. The CDR3 DNA follows: TGTGCCAGCAGCTCCAGACTAGCGGGGTTGTATGAGCAGTTCTTC.

CDR3 nucleotide sequence: TGTGCCAGCAGCTTTGGACAGTTGGGAGTCACCGGGGAGCTGTTTTTT. This translates into CASSFGQLGVTGELFF. This rearrangement joins TRBV5-4 to TRBJ2-2, with D perhaps TRBD1 (6 bases). In germline, CDR1 is SGHNT, CDR2 YYREEE (reference sequence). Trimming cost V 2 bases and J 4 bases, with 15 bases left between them. CDR3 length equals 16 residues.

The V gene is TRBV15, the J gene TRBJ1-1; maybe TRBD1 (5 bases). This CDR3 comprises 13 residues. The germline CDR1 and CDR2 sequences are LNHNV and YYDKDF (reference sequence). Trimming shortened V by 2 bases and J by 6 bases, and 10 bases separated the two germline ends. For the CDR3, the DNA is TGTGCCACCAGCAGATCAGGGCCCCCTGAAGCTTTCTTT. It codes for CATSRSGPPEAFF.

The rearrangement uses TRBV7-2 and TRBJ2-7; 7 bases line up with TRBD1. The CDR3 contains 11 residues. The ends lost 5 bases at V and 10 bases at J; junction bases unmatched: 5. CDR1 is SGHTA and CDR2 is FQGNSA in the germline V gene. The CDR3 sequence is CASSLTGVQYF. The CDR3 nucleotides read TGTGCCAGCAGCCTCACAGGGGTACAGTACTTC.